The rows below give T cell receptor beta chains drawn from one sample of a study of response to subunit inactivated influenza vaccine. One entry per CDR3 protein results from TCRdb running MiXCR on the RT-PCR reads. The profile shows 500,000 to 750,000 distinct CDR3 sequences, 14% of them singletons. Sequencing was performed on PBMCs from blood, taken 11 to 12 days after vaccination. Receptors originate from a man aged 50 to 59 who received an inactivated influenza vaccine. Both conserved end residues are part of each CDR3. Fields, in order: J gene, clone size, V gene, D gene, CDR3 DNA, CDR3 protein. D genes are given only for firm matches. Some rows have no size entry. The others give once, few or many, or a class for an expanded clone.

j_call: TRBJ2-2
clone_size: .
v_call: TRBV28
d_call: .
cdr3_nt: TGTGCCAGCAGTTTCCATCATGGGGGATTCACCGGGGAGCTGTTTTTT
cdr3_aa: CASSFHHGGFTGELFF

j_call: TRBJ2-7
clone_size: few
v_call: TRBV2
d_call: .
cdr3_nt: TGTGCCGCTACTGAGGCCTACGAGCAGTACTTC
cdr3_aa: CAATEAYEQYF

j_call: TRBJ1-5
clone_size: .
v_call: TRBV20-1
d_call: .
cdr3_nt: TGCAGTGCTCCCAAGGGGAGTCATCAGCCCCAGCATTTT
cdr3_aa: CSAPKGSHQPQHF

j_call: TRBJ2-1
clone_size: few
v_call: TRBV6-1
d_call: .
cdr3_nt: TGTGCCAGCAGACCGGGGCGCTACAATGAGCAGTTCTTC
cdr3_aa: CASRPGRYNEQFF

j_call: TRBJ2-2
clone_size: few
v_call: TRBV7-2
d_call: .
cdr3_nt: TGTGCCAGCAGATCCGGACATGCGAACACCGGGGAGCTGTTTTTT
cdr3_aa: CASRSGHANTGELFF

j_call: TRBJ2-7
clone_size: .
v_call: TRBV6-2/TRBV6-3
d_call: .
cdr3_nt: TGTGCCAGCCTTGGGGGAAGCTCCTACGAGCAGTACTTC
cdr3_aa: CASLGGSSYEQYF

j_call: TRBJ1-5
clone_size: .
v_call: TRBV12-3/TRBV12-4
d_call: .
cdr3_nt: TGTGCCAGCGGAGGGGGGGGTCAGCCCCAGCATTTT
cdr3_aa: CASGGGGQPQHF

j_call: TRBJ2-1
clone_size: few
v_call: TRBV5-6
d_call: .
cdr3_nt: TGTGCCAGCAGCTTGGTTACCGGAGGTTTGAATGAGCAGTTCTTC
cdr3_aa: CASSLVTGGLNEQFF

j_call: TRBJ2-7
clone_size: .
v_call: TRBV6-5
d_call: .
cdr3_nt: TGTGCCAGCCGCTACGGGGGCGATGGGACCTACGAGCAGTACTTC
cdr3_aa: CASRYGGDGTYEQYF

j_call: TRBJ2-1
clone_size: .
v_call: TRBV11-3
d_call: TRBD2
cdr3_nt: TGTGCCAGCAGCCAAACAACTAGCGGACTCTACAATGAGCAGTTCTTC
cdr3_aa: CASSQTTSGLYNEQFF

j_call: TRBJ2-7
clone_size: .
v_call: TRBV7-2
d_call: .
cdr3_nt: TGTGCCAGCAGCTTAAGGGCAACCCATCAACTCTACGAGCAGTACTTC
cdr3_aa: CASSLRATHQLYEQYF

j_call: TRBJ1-2
clone_size: few
v_call: TRBV24-1
d_call: TRBD1
cdr3_nt: TGTGCCACCAGTGATACAAACCCGGGACAGGGGTTTTTCGGCTACACCTTC
cdr3_aa: CATSDTNPGQGFFGYTF

j_call: TRBJ2-7
clone_size: few
v_call: TRBV18
d_call: .
cdr3_nt: TGTGCCAGCTCACCACACGACAGCTTCTACGAGCAGTACTTC
cdr3_aa: CASSPHDSFYEQYF

j_call: TRBJ2-3
clone_size: few
v_call: TRBV14
d_call: .
cdr3_nt: TGTGCCAGCAGCCAGAGGCTGGGGGAAGATACGCAGTATTTT
cdr3_aa: CASSQRLGEDTQYF

j_call: TRBJ2-3
clone_size: .
v_call: TRBV7-9
d_call: .
cdr3_nt: TGTGCCAGCAGCAACCCGCTGGGAGGAGATACGCAGTATTTT
cdr3_aa: CASSNPLGGDTQYF

j_call: TRBJ2-1
clone_size: .
v_call: TRBV12-3/TRBV12-4
d_call: TRBD2
cdr3_nt: TGTGCCAGCAGTTTCCCCGGGACTACGGCGCAGTTCTTC
cdr3_aa: CASSFPGTTAQFF

j_call: TRBJ1-2
clone_size: .
v_call: TRBV20-1
d_call: .
cdr3_nt: TGCAGTGCTAGAGAAGAGGGGGGGAGTAACTATGGCTACACCTTC
cdr3_aa: CSAREEGGSNYGYTF

j_call: TRBJ1-5
clone_size: .
v_call: TRBV6-2/TRBV6-3
d_call: .
cdr3_nt: TGTGCCAGCGCTAGGGCAGGGGGCAATCAGCCCCAGCATTTT
cdr3_aa: CASARAGGNQPQHF

j_call: TRBJ1-2
clone_size: few
v_call: TRBV6-5
d_call: TRBD1
cdr3_nt: TGTGCCAGCAGTTACTCGATCGCGGGACAGGGGGTGAGGCACTATGGCTACACCTTC
cdr3_aa: CASSYSIAGQGVRHYGYTF

j_call: TRBJ2-1
clone_size: .
v_call: TRBV6-1
d_call: TRBD2
cdr3_nt: TGTGCCAGCAGCCCCGTACCTGGCGGGGGGGTCAATGAGCAGTTCTTC
cdr3_aa: CASSPVPGGGVNEQFF

j_call: TRBJ2-7
clone_size: .
v_call: TRBV29-1
d_call: .
cdr3_nt: TGCAGCGTTGGGTCCTCCTACGAGCAGTACTTC
cdr3_aa: CSVGSSYEQYF

j_call: TRBJ2-1
clone_size: few
v_call: TRBV20-1
d_call: .
cdr3_nt: TGCAGTCCCCTGGGGGGGGCCCACAATGAGCAGTTCTTC
cdr3_aa: CSPLGGAHNEQFF

j_call: TRBJ2-5
clone_size: few
v_call: TRBV7-9
d_call: TRBD2
cdr3_nt: TGTGCCAGCAGCATTGCTAGCGGCCCTCGGGAGACCCAGTACTTC
cdr3_aa: CASSIASGPRETQYF

j_call: TRBJ1-5
clone_size: .
v_call: TRBV20-1
d_call: .
cdr3_nt: TGCAGTGCTAGAGATCCACGTGGCAATCAGCCCCAGCATTTT
cdr3_aa: CSARDPRGNQPQHF

j_call: TRBJ2-7
clone_size: few
v_call: TRBV20-1
d_call: .
cdr3_nt: TGCAGTGCTAGCGATCTCTACGAGCAGTACTTC
cdr3_aa: CSASDLYEQYF

j_call: TRBJ2-1
clone_size: many
v_call: TRBV10-3
d_call: TRBD2
cdr3_nt: TGTGCCATCAGTGGGACTAGCGGGGAGCAGTTCTTC
cdr3_aa: CAISGTSGEQFF

j_call: TRBJ1-1
clone_size: few
v_call: TRBV12-3/TRBV12-4
d_call: .
cdr3_nt: TGTGCCAGCACCCGGGGGGCCCTCACTGAAGCTTTCTTT
cdr3_aa: CASTRGALTEAFF

j_call: TRBJ1-1
clone_size: .
v_call: TRBV12-3/TRBV12-4
d_call: .
cdr3_nt: TGTGCCAGCAGGGCCGGGGGGGCCGCTGAAGCTTTCTTT
cdr3_aa: CASRAGGAAEAFF

j_call: TRBJ2-1
clone_size: few
v_call: TRBV2
d_call: .
cdr3_nt: TGTGCCAGCCAGAGAACCCTAGCGACTGAGCAGTTCTTC
cdr3_aa: CASQRTLATEQFF

j_call: TRBJ2-7
clone_size: few
v_call: TRBV20-1
d_call: .
cdr3_nt: TGCAGTGCTAGAGATGGCCCCGGGGAGCAGTACTTC
cdr3_aa: CSARDGPGEQYF

j_call: TRBJ1-4
clone_size: .
v_call: TRBV5-1
d_call: TRBD1
cdr3_nt: TGCGCCAGCAGCCCAGGACAGGGAACGTCTATAGGTCCAGAAAAACTGTTTTTT
cdr3_aa: CASSPGQGTSIGPEKLFF

j_call: TRBJ2-1
clone_size: .
v_call: TRBV5-1
d_call: .
cdr3_nt: TGCGCCAGCAGCGGGTCTAGGGTCAATGAGCAGTTCTTC
cdr3_aa: CASSGSRVNEQFF

j_call: TRBJ2-2
clone_size: many
v_call: TRBV5-1
d_call: TRBD1
cdr3_nt: TGCGCCAGCAGAGGGACAGCCGGGGAGCTGTTTTTT
cdr3_aa: CASRGTAGELFF

j_call: TRBJ2-5
clone_size: .
v_call: TRBV18
d_call: .
cdr3_nt: TGTGCCAGCTCACCAGTGACTACACAAGAGACCCAGTACTTC
cdr3_aa: CASSPVTTQETQYF

j_call: TRBJ1-2
clone_size: few
v_call: TRBV4-2
d_call: .
cdr3_nt: TGTGCCAGCAGCCAAGCAGGGTCGGACGGCTACACCTTC
cdr3_aa: CASSQAGSDGYTF

j_call: TRBJ2-1
clone_size: .
v_call: TRBV20-1
d_call: TRBD2
cdr3_nt: TGCAGTGCTAGCGGGACTAGCGGGAGTTCCCCGAATGAGCAGTTCTTC
cdr3_aa: CSASGTSGSSPNEQFF

j_call: TRBJ2-5
clone_size: .
v_call: TRBV28
d_call: TRBD2
cdr3_nt: TGTGCCAGCAGAAAGCGGGGGGGCCAAGAGACCCAGTACTTC
cdr3_aa: CASRKRGGQETQYF

j_call: TRBJ2-5
clone_size: .
v_call: TRBV5-1
d_call: TRBD1
cdr3_nt: TGCGCCAGCAGCAACACACAGGGGACCCAAGAGACCCAGTACTTC
cdr3_aa: CASSNTQGTQETQYF

j_call: TRBJ2-1
clone_size: .
v_call: TRBV20-1
d_call: .
cdr3_nt: TGCAGTGCTAAAGGACTGATCCCTGACTACAATGAGCAGTTCTTC
cdr3_aa: CSAKGLIPDYNEQFF

j_call: TRBJ2-1
clone_size: .
v_call: TRBV7-2
d_call: TRBD2
cdr3_nt: TGTGCCAGCGGGCTAGCGGGGGACAATGAGCAGTTCTTC
cdr3_aa: CASGLAGDNEQFF

j_call: TRBJ2-3
clone_size: .
v_call: TRBV28
d_call: TRBD2
cdr3_nt: TGTGCCAGCAGCCCCATAACTAGCGGGAGGGCCTCAGCGTATTTT
cdr3_aa: CASSPITSGRASAYF

j_call: TRBJ1-1
clone_size: few
v_call: TRBV12-3/TRBV12-4
d_call: .
cdr3_nt: TGTGCCAGCAGTTACTCGGCAGGAGCTTTCTTT
cdr3_aa: CASSYSAGAFF

j_call: TRBJ2-5
clone_size: .
v_call: TRBV23-1
d_call: .
cdr3_nt: TGCGCCAGCAGTCAATCATTGTCTAGCCAAGAGACCCAGTACTTC
cdr3_aa: CASSQSLSSQETQYF

j_call: TRBJ1-4
clone_size: .
v_call: TRBV12-3/TRBV12-4
d_call: TRBD1
cdr3_nt: TGTGCCAGCAGTCGACAAGACAGGGGTGCAGCTAATGAAAAACTGTTTTTT
cdr3_aa: CASSRQDRGAANEKLFF

j_call: TRBJ2-2
clone_size: .
v_call: TRBV29-1
d_call: .
cdr3_nt: TGCAGCGTTGACTACATGAACACCGGGGAGCTGTTTTTT
cdr3_aa: CSVDYMNTGELFF

j_call: TRBJ2-7
clone_size: many
v_call: TRBV4-3
d_call: .
cdr3_nt: TGCGCCAGCAGCCAGGGTTCCCTGGGCTACGAGCAGTACTTC
cdr3_aa: CASSQGSLGYEQYF

j_call: TRBJ2-7
clone_size: many
v_call: TRBV27
d_call: .
cdr3_nt: TGTGCCAGCAGTTTAGGCGCGCGCACAGCTTCCTACGAGCAGTACTTC
cdr3_aa: CASSLGARTASYEQYF

j_call: TRBJ2-2
clone_size: .
v_call: TRBV3-1
d_call: TRBD1
cdr3_nt: TGTGCCAGCAGCTTGACAGGGGGGGTCCGCACCGGGGAGCTGTTTTTT
cdr3_aa: CASSLTGGVRTGELFF

j_call: TRBJ1-2
clone_size: .
v_call: TRBV12-3/TRBV12-4
d_call: .
cdr3_nt: TGTGCCAGCAGTCCCCCCCGCTGGGGATCAAGCTATGGCTACACCTTC
cdr3_aa: CASSPPRWGSSYGYTF

j_call: TRBJ2-2
clone_size: few
v_call: TRBV4-3
d_call: .
cdr3_nt: TGCGCCAGCAGCCAAGATAATAGCGGGAACACCGGGGAGCTGTTTTTT
cdr3_aa: CASSQDNSGNTGELFF

j_call: TRBJ2-2
clone_size: .
v_call: TRBV2
d_call: .
cdr3_nt: TGTGCCAGCACGGACTCCGGGGAGCTGTTTTTT
cdr3_aa: CASTDSGELFF

j_call: TRBJ2-2
clone_size: once
v_call: TRBV19
d_call: .
cdr3_nt: TGTGCCAGTAGTATCTGGGGGGCAGCGAACACCGGGGAGCTGTTTTTT
cdr3_aa: CASSIWGAANTGELFF

j_call: TRBJ2-1
clone_size: many
v_call: TRBV5-1
d_call: .
cdr3_nt: TGCGCCAGCAGCCCAACGGCAGGCTCCTACAATGAGCAGTTCTTC
cdr3_aa: CASSPTAGSYNEQFF

j_call: TRBJ1-1
clone_size: few
v_call: TRBV5-1
d_call: .
cdr3_nt: TGCGCCAGCGGGGTCGGGGGCGGCACTGAAGCTTTCTTT
cdr3_aa: CASGVGGGTEAFF

j_call: TRBJ2-1
clone_size: few
v_call: TRBV12-3/TRBV12-4
d_call: TRBD1
cdr3_nt: TGTGCCAGCAGCTTGGGACAGTCCCTGAGCTCCTACAATGAGCAGTTCTTC
cdr3_aa: CASSLGQSLSSYNEQFF

j_call: TRBJ2-5
clone_size: .
v_call: TRBV11-1
d_call: .
cdr3_nt: TGTGCCAGCAGCAGCCGGCCAGGGGCCGAGACCCAGTACTTC
cdr3_aa: CASSSRPGAETQYF

j_call: TRBJ2-7
clone_size: .
v_call: TRBV13
d_call: .
cdr3_nt: TGTGCCAGCAGCTCAACAAGACAGGGAGGCTACGAGCAGTACTTC
cdr3_aa: CASSSTRQGGYEQYF

j_call: TRBJ2-1
clone_size: few
v_call: TRBV12-3/TRBV12-4
d_call: TRBD2
cdr3_nt: TGTGCCAGCACCAGGACTAGCGGGTACAATGAGCAGTTCTTC
cdr3_aa: CASTRTSGYNEQFF

j_call: TRBJ2-5
clone_size: .
v_call: TRBV20-1
d_call: .
cdr3_nt: TGCAGATGGGGGGGCCCAGGAGAGACCCAGTACTTC
cdr3_aa: CRWGGPGETQYF